This TCR beta chain was captured in a study of T cell responses to AZD1222 COVID-19 vaccine. Regarding this clone: The antigen remains unidentified.

Study-wide results and caveats: Baseline antibody screening turned up just a handful of seropositive AZD1222 recipients. Mostly white British, mostly female donors; authors suggested clonal diversity may be underestimated. Repertoire sampling happened only post peak T cell response. After two AZD1222 doses, spike-specific TCR breadth and depth rose versus day 0.

CDR3 length equals 12 residues. Germline CDR1 is SNHLY and CDR2 is FYNNEI. Trimming left V 0 bases short and J 7 bases short, with 6 bases between. Profiling relied on immunoSEQ multiplex PCR, and the TCRdb table lists in-frame clones only, not all of them. The table includes about 140,000 clones, 93% detected once. The sequence derives from an adult in good health. V and J are TRBV2 and TRBJ1-2; D remains ambiguous. This specimen consisted of peripheral blood, obtained on day 0 of MenACWY control vaccination. The CDR3 loop is CASSEAGSGYTF. CDR3 in DNA: TGTGCCAGCAGTGAAGCAGGTAGTGGCTACACCTTC. Variable domain in full (rest from reference TRBV2 and TRBJ1-2): EPEVTQTPSHQVTQMGQEVILRCVPISNHLYFYWYRQILGQKVEFLVSFYNNEISEKSEIFDDQFSVERPDGSNFTLKIRSTKLEDSAMYFCASSEAGSGYTFGSGTRLTVV.